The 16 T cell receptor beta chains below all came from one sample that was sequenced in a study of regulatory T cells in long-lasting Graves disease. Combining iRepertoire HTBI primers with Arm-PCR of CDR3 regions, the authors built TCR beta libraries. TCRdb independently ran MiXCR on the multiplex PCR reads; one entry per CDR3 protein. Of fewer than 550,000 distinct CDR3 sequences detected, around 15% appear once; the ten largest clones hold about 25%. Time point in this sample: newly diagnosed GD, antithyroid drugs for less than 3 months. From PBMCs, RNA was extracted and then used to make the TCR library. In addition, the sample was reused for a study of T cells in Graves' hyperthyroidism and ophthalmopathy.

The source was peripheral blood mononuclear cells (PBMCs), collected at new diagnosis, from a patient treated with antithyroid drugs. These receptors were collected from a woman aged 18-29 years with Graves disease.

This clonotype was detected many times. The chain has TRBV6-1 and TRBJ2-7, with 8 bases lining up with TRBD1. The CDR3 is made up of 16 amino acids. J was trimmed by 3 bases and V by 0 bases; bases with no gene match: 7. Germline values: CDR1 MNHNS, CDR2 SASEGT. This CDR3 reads CASSEAGQGAIYEQYF. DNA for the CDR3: TGTGCCAGCAGTGAAGCCGGACAGGGTGCGATCTACGAGCAGTACTTC.

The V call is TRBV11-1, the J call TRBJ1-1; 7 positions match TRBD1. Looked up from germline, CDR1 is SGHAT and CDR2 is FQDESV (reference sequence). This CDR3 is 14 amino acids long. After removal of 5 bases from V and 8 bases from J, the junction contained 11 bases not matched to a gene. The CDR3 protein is CASSADREDYEAFF. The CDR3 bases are TGTGCCAGCAGCGCCGACAGGGAAGACTACGAAGCTTTCTTT. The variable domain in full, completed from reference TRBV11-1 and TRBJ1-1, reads EAEVAQSPRYKITEKSQAVAFWCDPISGHATLYWYRQILGQGPELLVQFQDESVVDDSQLPKDRFSAERLKGVDSTLKIQPAELGDSAMYLCASSADREDYEAFFGQGTRLTVV.

CDR3 in amino acids: CAWRLAGGPDEQYF. The CDR3 nucleotides read TGTGCCTGGAGGCTAGCGGGAGGGCCCGACGAGCAGTACTTC. This chain joins TRBV30 and TRBJ2-7, with 12 nucleotides matching TRBD2. The CDR3 has 14 residues. Losses at the gene ends were 3 bases for V and 5 bases for J; bases not matched to a gene: 5. CDR1 and CDR2 (germline): GTSNPN, SVGIG (reference sequence).

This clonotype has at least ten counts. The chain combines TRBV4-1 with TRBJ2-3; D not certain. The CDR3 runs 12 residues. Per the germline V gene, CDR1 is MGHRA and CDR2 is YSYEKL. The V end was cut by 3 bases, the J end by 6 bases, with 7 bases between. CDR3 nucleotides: TGCGCCAGCAGCCAGCCTCGGGATACGCAGTATTTT. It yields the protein CASSQPRDTQYF.

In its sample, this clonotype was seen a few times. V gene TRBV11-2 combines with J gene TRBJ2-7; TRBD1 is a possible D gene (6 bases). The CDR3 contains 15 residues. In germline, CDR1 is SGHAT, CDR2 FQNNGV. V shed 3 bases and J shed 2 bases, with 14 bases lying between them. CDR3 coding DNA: TGTGCCAGCAGCTTGGAGGCAGGGGTTACCTACGAGCAGTACTTC. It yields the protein CASSLEAGVTYEQYF.

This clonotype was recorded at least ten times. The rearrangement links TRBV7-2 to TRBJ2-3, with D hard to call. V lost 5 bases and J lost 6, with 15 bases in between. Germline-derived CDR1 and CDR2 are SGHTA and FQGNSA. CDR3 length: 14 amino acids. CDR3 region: CASSRGRVGDTQYF. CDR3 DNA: TGTGCCAGCAGCCGAGGCCGGGTTGGGGATACGCAGTATTTT.

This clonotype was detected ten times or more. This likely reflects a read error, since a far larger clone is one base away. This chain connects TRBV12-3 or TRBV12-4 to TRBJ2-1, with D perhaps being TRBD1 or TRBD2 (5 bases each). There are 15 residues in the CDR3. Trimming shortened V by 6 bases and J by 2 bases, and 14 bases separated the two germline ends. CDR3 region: CASSPGLGAYNEQFF. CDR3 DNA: TGTGCCAGCAGCCCAGGACTGGGGGCCTACAATGAGCAGTTCTTC.

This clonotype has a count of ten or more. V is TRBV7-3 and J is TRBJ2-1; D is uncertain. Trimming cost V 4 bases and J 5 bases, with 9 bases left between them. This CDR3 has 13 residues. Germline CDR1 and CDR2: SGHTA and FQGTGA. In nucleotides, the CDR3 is TGTGCCAGCAGCTACGGACGAGACAATGAGCAGTTCTTC. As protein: CASSYGRDNEQFF.

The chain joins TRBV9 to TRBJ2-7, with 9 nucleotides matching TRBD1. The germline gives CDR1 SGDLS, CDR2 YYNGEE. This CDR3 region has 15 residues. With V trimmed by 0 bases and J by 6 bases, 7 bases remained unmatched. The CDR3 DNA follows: TGTGCCAGCAGCGTAGGGACAGGGGATTCGGGCGAGCAGTACTTC. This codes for CASSVGTGDSGEQYF.

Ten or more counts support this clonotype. The CDR3 protein is CASSLGGYGLTDTQYF. In DNA form, the CDR3 reads TGTGCCAGCAGCTTAGGCGGGTACGGGTTGACAGATACGCAGTATTTT. This rearrangement joins TRBV11-3 to TRBJ2-3; D is possibly TRBD2 (5 bases). The CDR3 is made up of 16 amino acids. Germline V gene lookup returns CDR1 SGHNT and CDR2 YENEEA. V lost 1 base to trimming and J lost 3 bases, with 14 bases between them. The variable domain in full, with the rest retrieved from reference TRBV11-3 and TRBJ2-3, is EAGVVQSPRYKIIEKKQPVAFWCNPISGHNTLYWYLQNLGQGPELLIRYENEEAVDDSQLPKDRFSAERLKGVDSTLKIQPAELGDSAVYLCASSLGGYGLTDTQYFGPGTRLTVL.

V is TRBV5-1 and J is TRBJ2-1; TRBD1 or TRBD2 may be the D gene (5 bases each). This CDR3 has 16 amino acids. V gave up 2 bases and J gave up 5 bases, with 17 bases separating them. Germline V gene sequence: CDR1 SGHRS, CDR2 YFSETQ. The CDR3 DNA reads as TGCGCCAGCAGCTTCTCACCCGGGACCAGAGACAATGAGCAGTTCTTC. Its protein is CASSFSPGTRDNEQFF.

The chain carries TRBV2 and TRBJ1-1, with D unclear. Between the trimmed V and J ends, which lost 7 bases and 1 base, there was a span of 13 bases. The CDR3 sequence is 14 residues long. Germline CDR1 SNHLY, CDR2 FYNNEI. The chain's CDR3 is CASNPHWGNTEAFF. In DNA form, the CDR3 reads TGTGCCAGCAACCCCCATTGGGGGAACACTGAAGCTTTCTTT.

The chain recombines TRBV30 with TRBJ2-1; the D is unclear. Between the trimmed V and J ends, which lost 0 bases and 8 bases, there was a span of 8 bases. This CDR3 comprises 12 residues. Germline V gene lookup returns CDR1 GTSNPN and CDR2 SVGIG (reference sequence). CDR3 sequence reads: CAWSVGGHEQFF. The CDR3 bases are TGTGCCTGGAGTGTAGGCGGTCATGAGCAGTTCTTC.

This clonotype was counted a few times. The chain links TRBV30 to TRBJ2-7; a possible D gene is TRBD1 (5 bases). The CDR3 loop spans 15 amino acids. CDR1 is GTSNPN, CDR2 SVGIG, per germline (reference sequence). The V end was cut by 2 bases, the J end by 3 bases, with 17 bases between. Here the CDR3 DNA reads TGTGCCTGGAGTTTTTATAGACAGATAGACTACGAGCAGTACTTC. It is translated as CAWSFYRQIDYEQYF.

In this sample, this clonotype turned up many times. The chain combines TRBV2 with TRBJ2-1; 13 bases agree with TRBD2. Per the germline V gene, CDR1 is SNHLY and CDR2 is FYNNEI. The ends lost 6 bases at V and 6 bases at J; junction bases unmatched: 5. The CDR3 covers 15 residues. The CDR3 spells CASRRTSGSFNEQFF. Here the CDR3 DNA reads TGTGCCAGCAGGAGGACTAGCGGGAGTTTCAATGAGCAGTTCTTC. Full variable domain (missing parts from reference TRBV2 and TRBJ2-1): EPEVTQTPSHQVTQMGQEVILRCVPISNHLYFYWYRQILGQKVEFLVSFYNNEISEKSEIFDDQFSVERPDGSNFTLKIRSTKLEDSAMYFCASRRTSGSFNEQFFGPGTRLTVL.

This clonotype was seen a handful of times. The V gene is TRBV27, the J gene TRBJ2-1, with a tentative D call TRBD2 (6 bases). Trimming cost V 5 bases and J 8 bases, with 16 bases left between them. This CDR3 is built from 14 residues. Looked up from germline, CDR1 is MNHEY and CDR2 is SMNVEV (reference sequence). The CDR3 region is CASSDLGGGYEQFF. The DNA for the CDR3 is TGTGCCAGCAGTGACCTGGGAGGAGGATATGAGCAGTTCTTC.